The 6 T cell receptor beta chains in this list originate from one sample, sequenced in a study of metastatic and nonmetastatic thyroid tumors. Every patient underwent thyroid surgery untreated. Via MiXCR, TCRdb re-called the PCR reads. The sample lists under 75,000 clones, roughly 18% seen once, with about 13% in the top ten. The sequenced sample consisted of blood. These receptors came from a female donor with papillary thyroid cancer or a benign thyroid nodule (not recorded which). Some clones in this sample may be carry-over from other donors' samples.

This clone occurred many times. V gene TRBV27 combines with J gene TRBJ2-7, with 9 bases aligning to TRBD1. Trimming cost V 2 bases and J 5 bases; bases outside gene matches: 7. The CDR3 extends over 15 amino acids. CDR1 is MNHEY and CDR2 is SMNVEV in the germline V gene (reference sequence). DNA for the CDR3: TGTGCCAGCAGTTTAACAGGGGGCTTAGTCCACGAGCAGTACTTC. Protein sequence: CASSLTGGLVHEQYF.

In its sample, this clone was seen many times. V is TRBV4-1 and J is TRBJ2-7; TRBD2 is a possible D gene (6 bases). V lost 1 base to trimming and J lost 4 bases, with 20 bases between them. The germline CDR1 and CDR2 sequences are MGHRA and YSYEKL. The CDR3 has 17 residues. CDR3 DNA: TGCGCCAGCAGCCAAGGGGGCGGTGGCGGGATCGTATACGAGCAGTACTTC. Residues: CASSQGGGGGIVYEQYF.

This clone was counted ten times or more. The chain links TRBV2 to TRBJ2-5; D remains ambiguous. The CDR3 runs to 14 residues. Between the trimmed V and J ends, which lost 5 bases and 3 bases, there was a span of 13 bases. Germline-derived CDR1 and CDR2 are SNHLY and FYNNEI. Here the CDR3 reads CASSFDQTEETQYF. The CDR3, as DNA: TGTGCCAGCAGTTTTGACCAAACTGAAGAGACCCAGTACTTC.

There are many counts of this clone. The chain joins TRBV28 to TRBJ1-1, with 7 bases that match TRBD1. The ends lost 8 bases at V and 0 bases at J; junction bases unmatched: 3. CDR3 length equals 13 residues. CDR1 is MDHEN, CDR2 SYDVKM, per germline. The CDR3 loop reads CASWDRMNTEAFF. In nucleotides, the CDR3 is TGTGCCAGCTGGGACAGAATGAACACTGAAGCTTTCTTT.

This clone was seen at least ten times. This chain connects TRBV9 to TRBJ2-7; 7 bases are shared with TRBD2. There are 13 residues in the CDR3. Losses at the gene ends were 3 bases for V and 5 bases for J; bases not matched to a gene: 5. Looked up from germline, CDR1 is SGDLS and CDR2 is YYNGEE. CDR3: CASSAGTTDEQYF. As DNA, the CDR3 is TGTGCCAGCAGCGCCGGGACTACAGACGAGCAGTACTTC.

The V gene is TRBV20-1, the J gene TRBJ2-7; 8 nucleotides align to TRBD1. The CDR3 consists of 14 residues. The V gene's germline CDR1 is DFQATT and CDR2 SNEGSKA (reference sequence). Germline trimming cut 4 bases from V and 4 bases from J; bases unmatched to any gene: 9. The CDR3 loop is CSANQGAVGYEQYF. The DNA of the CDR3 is TGCAGTGCTAATCAGGGGGCAGTGGGTTACGAGCAGTACTTC.